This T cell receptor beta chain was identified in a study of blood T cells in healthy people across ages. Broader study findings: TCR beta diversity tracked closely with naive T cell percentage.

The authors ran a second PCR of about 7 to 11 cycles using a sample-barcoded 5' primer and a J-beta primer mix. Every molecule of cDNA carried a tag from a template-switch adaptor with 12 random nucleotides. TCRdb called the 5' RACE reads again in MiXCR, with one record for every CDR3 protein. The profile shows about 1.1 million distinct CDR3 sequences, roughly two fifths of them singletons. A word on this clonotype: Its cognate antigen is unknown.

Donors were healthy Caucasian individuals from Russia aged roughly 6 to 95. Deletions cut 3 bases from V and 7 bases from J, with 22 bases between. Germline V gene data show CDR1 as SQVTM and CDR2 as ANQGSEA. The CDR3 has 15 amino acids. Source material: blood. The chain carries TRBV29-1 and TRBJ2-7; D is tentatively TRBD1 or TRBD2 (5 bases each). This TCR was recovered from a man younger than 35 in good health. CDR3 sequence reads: CSVEGVLRSDNEQYF. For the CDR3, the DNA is TGCAGCGTTGAGGGGGTTTTGCGGTCGGATAATGAGCAGTACTTC.